Included here is one TCR beta chain sequence, with context. Its antigen is unidentified. Per the germline V gene, CDR1 is SNHLY and CDR2 is FYNNEI. The CDR3 runs to 12 residues. Trimming stripped 11 bases from V and 5 bases from J, with 12 bases between. This sample stems from a study of blood T cells in healthy people across ages. Sample-barcoded 5' priming and a J-beta primer mix drove a second PCR of 7 to 11 cycles. TCRdb itself ran the 5' RACE reads through MiXCR, one entry per CDR3 protein. The table lists hundreds of thousands of distinct CDR3 sequences, about half of them singletons, with 25% to 35% in the top ten. General study results and limits: The study found more naive CD4+ cells and higher diversity in long-lived than aged donors.

The chain employs TRBV2 and TRBJ1-4; D is possibly TRBD1 (6 bases). The specimen was blood. This TCR derives from a woman aged 55-70 years in good health. CDR3 amino acids: CASGVGNEKLFF. The CDR3 DNA reads TGTGCCTCAGGGGTTGGGAATGAAAAACTGTTTTTT.